This TCR beta chain is drawn from a study of blood T cell repertoires in COVID-19 (TCRdb year 2020). With respect to the entire study: The collaborator samples originated in the United States, Italy and Spain and spanned the acute and convalescent phases of COVID-19. Subjects who had been exposed to COVID-19, were actively infected with it, or had recovered from it provided the deeply sampled blood TCRbeta repertoires that made up the dataset. Sample metadata almost always included a de-identified subject ID, COVID-19 status, age in years and sex. Samples came from the ongoing ImmuneRACE study (first 160 participants) plus 1,254 subjects from 6 global collaborators. The prospective study material was composed of cDNA or gDNA derived from T cells, B-cell-depleted T cells, or PBMCs. Where HLA class I and class II types were available, the types were taken from metadata supplied by the sample provider, not from assay-based typing. The repertoires were released in a freely available public database meant as a resource for research on the immune response to SARS-CoV-2.

The collaborating institutions used their own protocols to collect whole blood in K2EDTA tubes. For TCRbeta analysis, collaborators shipped samples in one of three forms: frozen whole blood, isolated PBMCs, or DNA extracted from either of those sample types. Worth noting for this clone: There is no known antigen for this receptor. No quality values exist for individual bases; no much larger clone is one base distant.

What the research found in general, with its limitations: The quantity of clinical and demographic metadata differed by source and by participant and was supplied without curation.

Including the terminal cysteine and phenylalanine, the CDR3 comprises 16 residues. Just the 48-base CDR3 DNA is kept, in frame starting at base 1. CDR1 and CDR2, per the germline V gene, are SGHRS and YFSETQ. Cut back by 0 bases and 5 bases, the V and J ends lie 15 bases apart. TCRbeta CDR3 regions were amplified from genomic DNA by means of the immunoSEQ Assay, a bias-controlled multiplex PCR. Concerning the study's data processing: The number of nucleated cells in each sample was estimated by amplification of reference gene primers within the assay. Sequence reads were collapsed and filtered to measure the absolute abundance of every unique TCRbeta CDR3 rearrangement. For each sample, productive Simpson clonality was calculated as the square root of Simpson's diversity index across productive rearrangements. The clones in this table, taken by TCRdb from immuneACCESS, are in-frame only. Not every clone is retained; where verified, under half of the shortfall comes from an unresolved V gene, and the cause of the rest is unknown. V and J calls and clone size are as listed in that table; D and trimming were resolved from the DNA. This sample is represented by about 120,000 clones; over 65% of them were singletons. Around 8% of the sample goes to the ten largest clones.

Sequencing was carried out using peripheral blood. The TCR sequence derives from a middle-aged woman with acute or convalescent COVID-19. Recombination connected TRBV5-1 to TRBJ2-1; the D gene is perhaps TRBD2, from 5 matching bases. Here the CDR3 is given as CASSLVFGLANNEQFF. The sequenced DNA: TGCGCCAGCAGCTTGGTTTTTGGCCTAGCAAACAATGAGCAGTTCTTC.